This entry is about one T cell receptor beta chain. The data are from a study of CD8+ T cells in alopecia areata. Overall study: Treated patients were dosed with oral tofacitinib, taking 5 to 10 mg twice daily.

Extracted RNA was reverse transcribed into cDNA, the sequencing template. The method was immunoSEQ multiplex PCR; TCRdb's version includes in-frame clones alone and lacks a portion of them. Counted here are approximately 180,000 clones, 50% to 70% occurring once; the ten biggest clones make up around 1.8%. Germline V gives CDR1 SQVTM, CDR2 ANQGSEA. The length of the CDR3 is 16 residues. V was clipped by 2 bases and J by 4 bases; unmatched bases: 9. Individuals with alopecia areata gave both lesional scalp punch biopsies and peripheral blood for collection. The clonotype originates from a human donor with alopecia areata. This chain connects TRBV29-1 to TRBJ2-3; 10 bases match TRBD1. The sequenced sample was CD4+ T cells sorted from blood, obtained at week 0. The CDR3 sequence: CSVETQGQGIADTQYF. The CDR3, as DNA: TGCAGCGTTGAAACGCAGGGACAGGGGATAGCAGATACGCAGTATTTT.